This entry concerns a single T cell receptor (beta chain). A much larger clone sits a single nucleotide away, making a read error possible. Trimming took 4 bases from V and 3 from J, leaving 12 bases between them. This CDR3 contains 14 residues. Germline V gene data show CDR1 as LGHNA and CDR2 as YNFKEQ. Each CDR3 protein gets one entry after TCRdb re-called the 5' RACE reads with MiXCR. The data contain 1.5 million to 2 million distinct CDR3 sequences, around 29% of them singletons. The data derive from a study of identical twins. This TCR was sampled from a newborn girl in good health. Sequencing used cord blood. This chain connects TRBV4-2 to TRBJ1-2; no clear D gene. Here the CDR3 DNA reads TGTGCCAGCAGCCCCCGGGTATGTGACTATGGCTACACCTTC. Its translation is CASSPRVCDYGYTF.